Described below is a single TCR beta chain sequence and its context. The antigen is undetermined. Once extracted for a subset, genomic DNA was divided evenly among several immunoSEQ plates. Profiled with immunoSEQ multiplex PCR; TCRdb holds only in-frame clones, not every one. The repertoire holds approximately 440,000 clones, over 60% seen once, with 12% in the top ten. Germline V gene lookup returns CDR1 MNHEY and CDR2 SVGAGI. The CDR3 has 12 residues. The germline V and J ends were trimmed by 6 bases and 4 bases, with 9 bases remaining between them. Donation came from healthy HIV-negative adults that had no recent acute infections or vaccinations. The data were taken from a study of shared clonotypes between healthy human individuals. Study background: Aged between 18 and 49, the donors were a couple of women and three men. Points from the study as a whole: In this cohort, only blood was sampled, and tissue repertoires likely differ.

The chain joins TRBV6-5 to TRBJ1-2; perhaps TRBD1 as D (5 bases). Sample: PBMCs. The origin of this receptor is a middle-aged woman in good health. Some clones in this sample may be carry-over from other donors' samples. The chain's CDR3 is CASRQAGYGYTF. The CDR3 bases are TGTGCCAGCAGACAGGCGGGCTATGGCTACACCTTC.